A selection of T cell receptor beta chains follows, all from one sample in a study of T cell repertoires in cytomegalovirus infection. TCRdb processed the reads anew with MiXCR; each CDR3 protein has one entry. The sample carries some 920,000 distinct CDR3 sequences, around 30% recorded once. No antigen has been assigned to these receptors. The source was cultured CD8+ T cells from PBMCs, collected from culture after CMV antigen stimulation. These receptor sequences come from a human donor in good health (CMV status not recorded). Some clones in this sample may be carry-over from other donors' samples. Each CDR3 is given with its conserved first and last residue. A D gene is named only where the DNA matches it firmly. Not every row has a clone size; where given, it reads once, few, many or a size class.

CDR3	DNA	D	J	size	V
CASSPGQRGDYGYTF	TGTGCCAGCAGCCCGGGACAGCGAGGGGACTATGGCTACACCTTC	TRBD1	TRBJ1-2	few	TRBV3-1
CASSTGSQPQHF	TGTGCCAGCAGTACAGGGAGCCAGCCCCAGCATTTT	.	TRBJ1-5	few	TRBV7-9
CASSFFRTSGGTDTQYF	TGTGCCAGCAGTTTCTTCCGGACTAGCGGGGGAACAGATACGCAGTATTTT	TRBD2	TRBJ2-3	few	TRBV6-2/TRBV6-3
CASTRGAGVSYEQYF	TGTGCCAGCACCCGTGGGGCAGGGGTATCCTACGAGCAGTACTTC	.	TRBJ2-7	.	TRBV27
CASSWGENQPQHF	TGTGCCAGCAGCTGGGGGGAGAATCAGCCCCAGCATTTT	.	TRBJ1-5	.	TRBV7-6
CATSRERQTHYEQYF	TGTGCCACCAGCAGAGAAAGGCAGACCCACTACGAGCAGTACTTC	.	TRBJ2-7	.	TRBV15
CASSYTELPYNSPLHF	TGTGCCAGCAGTTACACGGAGTTGCCCTATAATTCACCCCTCCACTTT	.	TRBJ1-6	.	TRBV6-5
CASSPSGGSSLNQPQHF	TGTGCCAGCAGCCCCAGTGGGGGCAGCAGCTTAAATCAGCCCCAGCATTTT	.	TRBJ1-5	many	TRBV7-2
CASSPHGPLVIQYF	TGTGCCAGCAGCCCACACGGCCCTCTCGTCATTCAGTACTTC	.	TRBJ2-4	.	TRBV7-9
CASSLPGGRTYEQYF	TGTGCCAGCAGCTTGCCTGGGGGCCGAACCTACGAGCAGTACTTC	.	TRBJ2-7	.	TRBV5-4
CASSIPRGPRTSYGYTF	TGTGCCAGCAGCATCCCGCGGGGACCTAGGACCTCCTATGGCTACACCTTC	.	TRBJ1-2	.	TRBV7-9
CASSLFGQANTEAFF	TGTGCCAGCAGCTTGTTCGGACAGGCGAACACTGAAGCTTTCTTT	TRBD1	TRBJ1-1	.	TRBV5-5
CASSLAGLRSEQFF	TGTGCCAGCAGCTTAGCAGGCCTCAGGAGTGAGCAGTTCTTC	.	TRBJ2-1	many	TRBV7-6
CASSYSTEQFF	TGTGCCAGCAGTTACTCGACTGAGCAGTTCTTC	.	TRBJ2-1	.	TRBV6-6
CASSSWEGTGELFF	TGTGCCAGCAGCTCCTGGGAGGGCACCGGGGAGCTGTTTTTT	TRBD2	TRBJ2-2	few	TRBV7-9
CASIAGGQNTGELFF	TGTGCCAGCATAGCGGGGGGCCAGAACACCGGGGAGCTGTTTTTT	TRBD2	TRBJ2-2	few	TRBV12-3/TRBV12-4
CASLREGGFEAFF	TGTGCCAGTCTTAGGGAAGGGGGGTTCGAAGCTTTCTTT	.	TRBJ1-1	many	TRBV12-3/TRBV12-4
CASSDDRGFDYGYTF	TGTGCCAGCAGTGACGACAGGGGATTCGACTATGGCTACACCTTC	TRBD1	TRBJ1-2	.	TRBV28
CASSHLGSPGGLDTEAFF	TGCGCCAGCAGCCACCTCGGAAGCCCAGGGGGCCTCGACACTGAAGCTTTCTTT	TRBD1	TRBJ1-1	few	TRBV4-1
CASSLGSPPSGSPLHF	TGTGCCAGCAGCCTGGGTTCTCCCCCGAGCGGTTCACCCCTCCACTTT	.	TRBJ1-6	few	TRBV7-2
CASMGAGEKLFF	TGTGCCAGCATGGGGGCGGGAGAAAAACTGTTTTTT	.	TRBJ1-4	.	TRBV27
CATGQETQYF	TGTGCCACCGGACAAGAGACCCAGTACTTC	.	TRBJ2-5	.	TRBV18
CASPISSGANVLTF	TGTGCCAGCCCCATAAGCTCTGGGGCCAACGTCCTGACTTTC	.	TRBJ2-6	.	TRBV6-6
CATSDPKRQGNTGELFF	TGTGCCACCAGTGACCCTAAGAGACAGGGGAACACCGGGGAGCTGTTTTTT	TRBD1	TRBJ2-2	.	TRBV24-1
CASSLRATGGHGYTF	TGCGCCAGCAGCTTGAGGGCCACCGGAGGCCATGGCTACACCTTC	.	TRBJ1-2	.	TRBV5-1
CASSYFSGGSKNIQYF	TGTGCCAGCAGTTACTTCAGCGGGGGGTCCAAAAACATTCAGTACTTC	TRBD2	TRBJ2-4	.	TRBV6-5
CASSQVPTVEGTDTQYF	TGCGCCAGCAGCCAAGTCCCCACAGTGGAGGGTACAGATACGCAGTATTTT	.	TRBJ2-3	.	TRBV4-3
CAIKRTGGDTEAFF	TGTGCCATCAAGCGGACAGGGGGCGACACTGAAGCTTTCTTT	TRBD1	TRBJ1-1	.	TRBV10-3
CASTEVGQQETQYF	TGTGCCAGCACCGAAGTAGGACAGCAAGAGACCCAGTACTTC	.	TRBJ2-5	few	TRBV6-2/TRBV6-3
CASSTLQGARAGELFF	TGTGCCAGCAGCACCCTACAGGGGGCGAGGGCCGGGGAGCTGTTTTTT	TRBD1	TRBJ2-2	many	TRBV7-9
CASSYWDDYNEQFF	TGTGCCAGCAGTTACTGGGACGACTACAATGAGCAGTTCTTC	.	TRBJ2-1	few	TRBV6-5
CASSSPKGPRGHHEQFF	TGTGCCAGCAGTTCCCCTAAGGGACCCAGGGGGCACCATGAGCAGTTCTTC	TRBD1	TRBJ2-1	few	TRBV27
CASSEWGQTDTQYF	TGTGCCAGCAGTGAATGGGGGCAGACAGATACGCAGTATTTT	.	TRBJ2-3	.	TRBV25-1
CASSFKDGGLVYNEQFF	TGTGCCAGCAGCTTTAAAGATGGGGGACTAGTCTACAATGAGCAGTTCTTC	TRBD2	TRBJ2-1	many	TRBV7-8
CASGMIGIRSPLHF	TGTGCCAGCGGAATGATTGGTATAAGATCACCCCTCCACTTT	.	TRBJ1-6	few	TRBV28